This T cell receptor (beta chain) was recovered during a study of cytomegalovirus exposure and HLA in healthy donors. On the study more broadly: A preliminary data release comprised 91 million or so unique TCRs obtained from HLA-typed donors.

Study outcomes and limitations: Later analysis showed most CMV-associated TCR beta chains appearing HLA-restricted. Later analysis suggested links between common viral pathogens and several top significant clusters.

This PCR relied on a set of 60 Vbeta primers and 13 Jbeta primers. Sequencing was performed with immunoSEQ multiplex PCR; in TCRdb, only in-frame clones are kept and a portion is missing. In the table there are around 100,000 clones, about four fifths of which are singletons. For this clone: Its cognate antigen is unknown.

CDR1 is MNHEY and CDR2 is SVGAGI in the germline V gene. The CDR3 consists of 11 residues. With 6 bases removed from V and 2 bases from J, the gap between germline ends came to 4 bases. This clonotype originated in a man aged 25-45 years in good health and CMV-seronegative. Material: PBMCs. The chain recombines TRBV6-5 with TRBJ1-1; D is unresolved. The CDR3 is CASRTNTEAFF. The CDR3 DNA follows: TGTGCCAGCAGGACTAACACTGAAGCTTTCTTT.